This T cell receptor beta chain came from a study of control samples from healthy donors and cancer patients. Libraries were prepared by immunoSEQ multiplex PCR; TCRdb keeps only in-frame clonotypes and omits some of them. The repertoire includes about 80,000 clones, 65% to 90% of them detected once, and around 10% sits in the top ten. Trimming shortened V by 2 bases and J by 8 bases, and 9 bases separated the two germline ends. The V gene's germline CDR1 is GTSNPN and CDR2 SVGIG (reference sequence). CDR3 size: 12 residues. The sample comprised PBMCs. This TCR came from a man aged 55 to 70 with head and neck cancer. This chain links TRBV30 with TRBJ2-2; D gene ambiguous. CDR3 in DNA: TGTGCCTGGAGTATGACCTGGGGGGAGCTGTTTTTT. Translated, it gives CAWSMTWGELFF.